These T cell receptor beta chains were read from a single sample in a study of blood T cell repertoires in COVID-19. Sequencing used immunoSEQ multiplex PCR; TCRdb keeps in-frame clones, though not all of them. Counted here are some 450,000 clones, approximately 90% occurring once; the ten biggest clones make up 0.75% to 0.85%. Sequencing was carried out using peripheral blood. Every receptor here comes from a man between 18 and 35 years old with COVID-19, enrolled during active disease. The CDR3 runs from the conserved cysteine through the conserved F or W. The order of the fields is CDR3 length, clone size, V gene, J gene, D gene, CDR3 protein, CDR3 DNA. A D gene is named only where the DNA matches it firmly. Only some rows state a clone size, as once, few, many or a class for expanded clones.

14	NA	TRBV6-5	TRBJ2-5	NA	CATGGLAATETQYF	TGTGCCACTGGGGGGCTAGCGGCTACAGAGACCCAGTACTTC
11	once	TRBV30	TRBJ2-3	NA	CAWDRGNTQYF	TGTGCCTGGGATAGGGGGAATACGCAGTATTTT
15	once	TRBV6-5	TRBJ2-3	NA	CASSLAGAHTDTQYF	TGTGCCAGCAGCCTGGCGGGGGCCCACACAGATACGCAGTATTTT
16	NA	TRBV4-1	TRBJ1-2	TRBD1	CASSQGGTGSNYGYTF	TGCGCCAGCAGCCAAGGTGGGACAGGGAGTAACTATGGCTACACCTTC
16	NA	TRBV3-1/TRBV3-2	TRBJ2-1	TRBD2	CASSQDSGSSYNEQFF	TGTGCCAGCAGCCAAGATAGCGGGAGCTCCTACAATGAGCAGTTCTTC
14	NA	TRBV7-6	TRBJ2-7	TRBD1	CASSPRTGTYEQYF	TGTGCCAGCAGCCCCAGGACAGGGACCTACGAGCAGTACTTC
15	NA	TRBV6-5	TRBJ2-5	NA	CASSYGGSSQETQYF	TGTGCCAGCAGTTATGGGGGCAGCTCTCAAGAGACCCAGTACTTC
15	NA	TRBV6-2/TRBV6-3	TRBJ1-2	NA	CASSYTSEYRFGYTF	TGTGCCAGCAGTTACACTTCCGAATACCGGTTCGGCTACACCTTC
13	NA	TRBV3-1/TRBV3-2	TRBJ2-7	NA	CASSQELWYEQYF	TGTGCCAGCAGCCAAGAACTCTGGTACGAGCAGTACTTC
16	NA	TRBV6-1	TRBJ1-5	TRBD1	CASSEAGQGAFQPQHF	TGTGCCAGCAGTGAAGCGGGCCAGGGGGCGTTTCAGCCCCAGCATTTT
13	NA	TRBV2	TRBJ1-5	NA	CASSGQGNQPQHF	TGTGCCAGCAGTGGTCAGGGGAATCAGCCCCAGCATTTT
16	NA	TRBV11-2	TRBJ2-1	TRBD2	CASSPRTAGGTYEQFF	TGTGCCAGCAGCCCTAGGACAGCGGGGGGTACGTATGAGCAGTTCTTC
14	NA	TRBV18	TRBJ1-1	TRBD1	CAGSIGQGAVEAFF	TGTGCCGGATCCATAGGACAGGGGGCGGTTGAAGCTTTCTTT
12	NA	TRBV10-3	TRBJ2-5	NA	CAISGNGETQYF	TGTGCCATCAGTGGGAACGGGGAGACCCAGTACTTC
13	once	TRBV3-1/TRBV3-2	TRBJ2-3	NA	CASSPGTYGTQYF	TGTGCCAGCAGCCCCGGGACTTATGGTACGCAGTATTTT
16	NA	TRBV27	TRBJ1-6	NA	CASSLSWGVLRSPLHF	TGTGCCAGCAGTTTATCGTGGGGAGTCCTTCGGTCACCCCTCCACTTT
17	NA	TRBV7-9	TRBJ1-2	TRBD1	CASSLGRQGALPYGYTF	TGTGCCAGCAGCTTAGGCCGCCAGGGGGCCCTACCCTATGGCTACACCTTC
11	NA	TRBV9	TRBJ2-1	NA	CASARADEQFF	TGTGCCAGCGCCCGCGCGGATGAGCAGTTCTTC
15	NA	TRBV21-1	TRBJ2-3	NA	CASSNGAGNTDTQYF	TGTGCCAGCAGCAACGGGGCGGGAAACACAGATACGCAGTATTTT
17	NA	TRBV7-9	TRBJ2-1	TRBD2	CASSWGLAGVGYNEQFF	TGTGCCAGCAGCTGGGGACTAGCGGGAGTGGGGTACAATGAGCAGTTCTTC
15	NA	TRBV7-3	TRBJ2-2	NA	CASSPGTRNTGELFF	TGTGCCAGCAGCCCCGGGACTCGAAACACCGGGGAGCTGTTTTTT
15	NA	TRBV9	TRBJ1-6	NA	CASSVEGQTNSPLHF	TGTGCCAGCAGCGTAGAGGGACAAACCAATTCACCCCTCCACTTT
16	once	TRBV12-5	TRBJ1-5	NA	CASASRSPGNNQPQHF	TGTGCTAGTGCCTCGCGATCCCCAGGAAACAATCAGCCCCAGCATTTT
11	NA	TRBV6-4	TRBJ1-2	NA	CASPPLRGYTF	TGTGCCAGCCCACCCCTCAGAGGCTACACCTTC
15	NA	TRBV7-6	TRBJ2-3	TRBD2	CASSSSGVTTDTQYF	TGTGCCAGCAGCTCTAGCGGGGTAACCACAGATACGCAGTATTTT
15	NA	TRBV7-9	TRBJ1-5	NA	CASSPITRGKQPQHF	TGTGCCAGCAGCCCGATCACACGGGGTAAACAGCCCCAGCATTTT